The 26 T cell receptor beta chains below were found in one sample sequenced in a study of T-cell reconstitution after alpha-beta-depleted transplantation in children. Library preparation (for TCRbeta) was performed with unique molecular identifiers. MiXCR was run by TCRdb on the PCR reads, yielding one entry per CDR3 protein. In the table there are a few hundred thousand distinct CDR3 sequences, about 9.3% of which are singletons. The sample consisted of PBMCs from the stem cell graft donor, taken from the stem cell graft. The receptors shown here come from a human donor who donated a stem cell graft to a child with acute lymphoblastic leukemia.

This clonotype appeared a few times. The V gene is TRBV6-5, the J gene TRBJ2-7; D gene uncertain. Trimming removed 8 bases from V and 0 bases from J, with 5 bases in between. Germline V lookup: CDR1 MNHEY, CDR2 SVGAGI. The CDR3 has 11 residues. This CDR3 reads CASGLSYEQYF. As DNA, the CDR3 is TGTGCCAGCGGCCTCTCCTACGAGCAGTACTTC.

This chain uses TRBV7-9 with TRBJ2-5, with TRBD1 identical over 9 bases. CDR1 and CDR2 from the germline V gene are SEHNR and FQNEAQ (reference sequence). The CDR3 is 17 amino acids. V shed 2 bases and J 3 bases; nucleotides not matched to a gene: 10. DNA for the CDR3: TGTGCCAGCAGCTTAACCAGGACAGGGGTTCGTAAAGAGACCCAGTACTTC. It is translated as CASSLTRTGVRKETQYF.

The chain recombines TRBV28 with TRBJ2-7; TRBD1 matches 8 bases. Germline V gene data show CDR1 as MDHEN and CDR2 as SYDVKM. The CDR3 consists of 13 residues. Losses at the gene ends were 2 bases for V and 6 bases for J; bases not matched to a gene: 3. The chain's CDR3 is CASSLVTGGEQYF. Written as DNA, the CDR3 is TGTGCCAGCAGTTTAGTTACAGGGGGCGAGCAGTACTTC.

This clonotype occurred a few times. V gene TRBV12-3 or TRBV12-4 combines with J gene TRBJ2-3, with D possibly TRBD2 on 6 matching bases. Trimming pared 10 bases from V and 0 bases from J, leaving 17 bases between. The CDR3 runs to 15 residues. The CDR3: CAILWRGSSTDTQYF. The CDR3 DNA follows: TGTGCCATCCTCTGGAGGGGTTCGAGCACAGATACGCAGTATTTT.

The chain uses TRBV30 and TRBJ2-7, with 9 bases that match TRBD1. The CDR3 is made up of 14 amino acids. The ends lost 0 bases at V and 3 bases at J; junction bases unmatched: 3. The germline V gene has CDR1 GTSNPN and CDR2 SVGIG (reference sequence). The DNA of the CDR3 is TGTGCCTGGAGTGTCCTGGGACAGGGCTACGAGCAGTACTTC. This codes for CAWSVLGQGYEQYF. Complete variable domain (other parts from reference TRBV30 and TRBJ2-7): SQTIHQWPATLVQPVGSPLSLECTVEGTSNPNLYWYRQAAGRGLQLLFYSVGIGQISSEVPQNLSASRPQDRQFILSSKKLLLSDSGFYLCAWSVLGQGYEQYFGPGTRLTVT.

This clonotype has a count of ten or more. This chain uses TRBV4-2 with TRBJ2-7; 7 nucleotides agree with TRBD1. V trimming: 1 base; J trimming: 11 bases; junction bases outside the gene matches: 2. Germline V gene lookup returns CDR1 LGHNA and CDR2 YNFKEQ. This CDR3 is built from 11 residues. The CDR3 sequence is CASSQAGTEYF. CDR3 DNA sequence: TGTGCCAGCAGCCAAGCGGGGACAGAGTACTTC.

The genes are TRBV28 and TRBJ2-7; 7 bases match TRBD2. From germline, CDR1 is MDHEN and CDR2 SYDVKM. CDR3 length: 14 residues. V trimming: 3 bases; J trimming: 5 bases; junction bases outside the gene matches: 7. CDR3 bases: TGTGCCAGCAGTTTTTCTGGGGGGGTAAACGAGCAGTACTTC. Translated: CASSFSGGVNEQYF.

This clonotype showed up just a few times. The chain couples TRBV6-5 to TRBJ1-2; 8 nucleotides line up with TRBD1. Trimming at V came to 0 bases and at J to 4 bases, leaving 7 bases not matched to a gene. Germline lookup yields CDR1 MNHEY and CDR2 SVGAGI. The length of the CDR3 is 16 residues. The CDR3 region has the DNA TGTGCCAGCAGTTACTCATCAGGGGGCCGTGGCTATGGCTACACCTTC. Translation gives CASSYSSGGRGYGYTF.

The chain carries TRBV4-2 and TRBJ2-7; possibly TRBD1 for D (5 bases). The germline CDR1 and CDR2 sequences are LGHNA and YNFKEQ. This CDR3 has 16 amino acids. Trimming took 1 base from V and 4 from J, leaving 17 bases between them. The chain's CDR3 is CASSQGKGQPEYEQYF. The CDR3 bases are TGTGCCAGCAGCCAAGGGAAGGGGCAACCAGAATACGAGCAGTACTTC.

This clonotype appeared a few times. V and J are TRBV12-3 or TRBV12-4 and TRBJ2-2; no reliable D call. Trimming took off 2 bases at V and 2 bases at J, with 9 bases between the two ends. The CDR3 extends over 15 amino acids. DNA of the CDR3: TGTGCCAGCAGTTTAACATCCAGAAACACCGGGGAGCTGTTTTTT. This sequence encodes CASSLTSRNTGELFF.

The CDR3 DNA reads TGTGCCAGCAGTTTTTATTGGGTCGGGAAGCCGGGGTCCGGGGAGCTGTTTTTT. Protein sequence: CASSFYWVGKPGSGELFF. This chain joins TRBV12-3 or TRBV12-4 and TRBJ2-2, with D possibly being TRBD2 (5 bases). With 3 bases removed from V and 6 bases from J, the gap between germline ends came to 23 bases. The CDR3 totals 18 residues.

This clonotype was observed at least ten times. The chain joins TRBV28 to TRBJ2-3, with TRBD2 matching over 7 bases. Germline assignment: CDR1 MDHEN and CDR2 SYDVKM. There are 15 residues in the CDR3. V dropped 6 bases and J dropped 4; count of bases not matched to a gene: 10. DNA of the CDR3: TGTGCCAGCAGCGGCAGCGGGATCGGTGCAGATACGCAGTATTTT. Translating gives CASSGSGIGADTQYF.

The genes are TRBV29-1 and TRBJ1-1; D perhaps matches TRBD1 (6 bases). Germline V gene sequence: CDR1 SQVTM, CDR2 ANQGSEA. This CDR3 has 13 residues. Trimming left V 7 bases short and J 0 bases short, with 12 bases between. DNA of the CDR3: TGCAGCGCCGGACAGCGTATGAACACTGAAGCTTTCTTT. As protein: CSAGQRMNTEAFF.

This clonotype was detected only a few times. V gene TRBV4-1 combines with J gene TRBJ2-3, with TRBD1 matching over 10 bases. CDR3 length: 19 residues. V lost 2 bases and J lost 1; bases outside the gene matches: 12. The germline CDR1 and CDR2 sequences are MGHRA and YSYEKL. The CDR3 protein is CASSQSPASGTGGTDTQYF. CDR3 sequence (DNA): TGCGCCAGCAGCCAAAGCCCGGCAAGCGGGACAGGGGGCACAGATACGCAGTATTTT.

The rearrangement links TRBV30 to TRBJ1-1; maybe TRBD1 (5 bases). The CDR3 extends over 11 amino acids. The ends were cut back, 6 bases at V and 2 bases at J, with 7 bases in the middle. CDR1 is GTSNPN and CDR2 is SVGIG in the germline V gene (reference sequence). CDR3 sequence (DNA): TGTGCCTGTTGGGACAACACTGAAGCTTTCTTT. This codes for CACWDNTEAFF.

Many counts were recorded for this clonotype. The rearrangement joins TRBV29-1 to TRBJ2-7; no reliable D call. From germline, CDR1 is SQVTM and CDR2 ANQGSEA. CDR3 length: 13 residues. Deletions cut 3 bases from V and 4 bases from J, with 13 bases between. Here the CDR3 reads CSVESVGLYEQYF. The CDR3 nucleotides are TGCAGCGTTGAGTCGGTAGGGCTGTACGAGCAGTACTTC.

CDR3 amino acids: CASSIPGTSGRINEQYF. The CDR3 DNA reads TGTGCCAGCAGCATCCCCGGGACTAGCGGGAGGATCAACGAGCAGTACTTC. The J gene is TRBJ2-7, the V gene TRBV7-9; 15 bases are shared with TRBD2. The CDR3 is 17 residues long. V was clipped by 5 bases and J by 5 bases; unmatched bases: 10. Germline CDR1 SEHNR, CDR2 FQNEAQ (reference sequence). Full variable domain (remainder filled in from reference TRBV7-9 and TRBJ2-7): DTGVSQNPRHKITKRGQNVTFRCDPISEHNRLYWYRQTLGQGPEFLTYFQNEAQLEKSRLLSDRFSAERPKGSFSTLEIQRTEQGDSAMYLCASSIPGTSGRINEQYFGPGTRLTVT.

This clonotype appeared a few times. This rearrangement joins TRBV7-3 to TRBJ2-7; 8 nucleotides agree with TRBD1. The CDR3 loop spans 15 amino acids. The V gene's germline CDR1 is SGHTA and CDR2 FQGTGA. V shed 4 bases and J 3 bases; nucleotides not matched to a gene: 8. CDR3 nucleotide sequence: TGTGCCAGCAGCTGGCTAGCAGGGGGCCACTACGAGCAGTACTTC. Translating gives CASSWLAGGHYEQYF.

This clonotype was detected a few times. The chain carries TRBV7-9 and TRBJ2-3; TRBD2 might be the D (6 bases). The V gene lost 4 bases and the J gene lost 5 bases, with 16 bases spanning the gap. The germline V gene has CDR1 SEHNR and CDR2 FQNEAQ (reference sequence). CDR3 length: 15 amino acids. CDR3 DNA: TGTGCCAGCAGCTCCAGGCGGGACGGAGGAGATACGCAGTATTTT. Protein: CASSSRRDGGDTQYF.

The chain uses TRBV11-2 and TRBJ1-1; possibly TRBD1 for D (5 bases). This CDR3 contains 13 residues. CDR1 is SGHAT, CDR2 FQNNGV, per germline. V gave up 5 bases and J gave up 5 bases, with 12 bases separating them. For the CDR3, the DNA is TGTGCCAGCAGCCCTCGGGGGGGGACTGAAGCTTTCTTT. Residues: CASSPRGGTEAFF.

At least ten counts were recorded for this clonotype. The chain employs TRBV5-1 and TRBJ2-1; D gene unclear. Per the germline V gene, CDR1 is SGHRS and CDR2 is YFSETQ. The CDR3 consists of 15 residues. V was shortened by 0 bases and J by 6 bases, with 13 bases between the two germline ends. The CDR3 nucleotides read TGCGCCAGCAGCTTGGCGGAGACGCCGAGCAATGAGCAGTTCTTC. As protein: CASSLAETPSNEQFF. The variable domain in full, completed from reference TRBV5-1 and TRBJ2-1, reads KAGVTQTPRYLIKTRGQQVTLSCSPISGHRSVSWYQQTPGQGLQFLFEYFSETQRNKGNFPGRFSGRQFSNSRSEMNVSTLELGDSALYLCASSLAETPSNEQFFGPGTRLTVL.

This clonotype was found a few times. V gene TRBV10-3 combines with J gene TRBJ2-7, with 8 bases lining up with TRBD1. Germline trimming cut 6 bases from V and 6 bases from J; bases unmatched to any gene: 10. This CDR3 comprises 14 residues. Germline-derived CDR1 and CDR2 are ENHRY and SYGVKD. The CDR3 sequence is CAISPTGEGREQYF. The CDR3 DNA reads TGTGCCATCAGCCCGACAGGGGAAGGCCGCGAGCAGTACTTC.

At least ten counts were recorded for this clonotype. The chain employs TRBV29-1 and TRBJ1-3; possibly TRBD1 for D (5 bases). CDR3 length: 11 amino acids. V lost 4 bases and J lost 7, with 8 bases in between. CDR1 SQVTM and CDR2 ANQGSEA come from the germline V gene. CDR3 nucleotides: TGCAGCGTTGTCCAGGGTAACACCATATATTTT. It encodes CSVVQGNTIYF.

The V and J genes are TRBV28 and TRBJ1-2, with 9 bases matching TRBD1. V lost 3 bases to trimming and J lost 4 bases; unmatched junction nucleotides: 6. Germline values: CDR1 MDHEN, CDR2 SYDVKM. The CDR3 consists of 15 residues. CDR3 residues: CASSFGTGFIYGYTF. The DNA for the CDR3 is TGTGCCAGCAGTTTTGGGACAGGGTTTATCTATGGCTACACCTTC.

This clonotype appeared many times. The chain employs TRBV4-1 and TRBJ2-7, with 7 bases identical to TRBD1. The CDR3 is 14 residues long. V shed 0 bases and J 4 bases; nucleotides not matched to a gene: 3. Germline CDR1 and CDR2: MGHRA and YSYEKL. The CDR3 DNA reads TGCGCCAGCAGCCAAGAGGACAGGCAGTACGAGCAGTACTTC. This gives the protein CASSQEDRQYEQYF.

This clonotype was counted between two and nine times. V is TRBV5-1 and J is TRBJ2-7; TRBD2 is a possible D gene (6 bases). There are 15 residues in the CDR3. Germline V CDR1 and CDR2: SGHRS, YFSETQ. The germline V and J ends were trimmed by 0 bases and 4 bases, with 14 bases remaining between them. The CDR3 DNA reads TGCGCCAGCAGCTTGGAGTTGGCGGGGTGGTACGAGCAGTACTTC. Its translation: CASSLELAGWYEQYF.